These 8 T cell receptor beta chains were sequenced from one sample in a study of CD8+ T cells in alopecia areata. As for treatment: oral pan-JAK inhibitor, 5-10 mg twice daily. Reverse transcription of extracted RNA yielded cDNA, which provided the sequencing template. TCRdb's table, derived via immunoSEQ multiplex PCR, lists solely in-frame clones and lacks some. Of some 200,000 clones listed, about 50% are singletons. This specimen was CD4+ T cells sorted from blood, taken at week 4, from a patient treated with tofacitinib. These receptors all come from a human donor with alopecia areata.

In this sample, this clone turned up a few times. The chain carries TRBV11-2 and TRBJ2-2; possible D gene TRBD2, 6 bases. CDR1 and CDR2 (germline): SGHAT, FQNNGV. The V end was cut by 5 bases, the J end by 6 bases, with 10 bases between. This CDR3 region has 13 residues. CDR3 loop: CASSTASAGELFF. The CDR3 nucleotides read TGTGCCAGCAGCACTGCTAGCGCCGGGGAGCTGTTTTTT.

V is TRBV7-2 and J is TRBJ2-1; D gene uncertain. The CDR3 has 14 residues. V lost 1 base and J lost 8, with 12 bases in between. Germline assignment: CDR1 SGHTA and CDR2 FQGNSA. Here the CDR3 DNA reads TGTGCCAGCAGCTTAGTGTTAGCATCCCATGAGCAGTTCTTC. It is translated as CASSLVLASHEQFF.

The chain uses TRBV27 and TRBJ2-7; 7 bases match TRBD1. Germline V gives CDR1 MNHEY, CDR2 SMNVEV (reference sequence). V was pared by 3 bases and J by 6 bases, with 5 bases of the junction left unmatched. This CDR3 is built from 13 residues. CDR3 nucleotide sequence: TGTGCCAGCAGTTTGACAGGGCAAGGCGAGCAGTACTTC. Translation: CASSLTGQGEQYF.

This chain joins TRBV29-1 and TRBJ2-2; 9 bases fit TRBD1. V was pared by 7 bases and J by 7 bases, with 7 bases of the junction left unmatched. Germline V CDR1 and CDR2: SQVTM, ANQGSEA. CDR3 length: 13 residues. CDR3 nucleotides: TGCAGCGCCAGGACAGGGGCGGGCGGGGAGCTGTTTTTT. It codes for CSARTGAGGELFF.

The genes are TRBV15 and TRBJ2-1; 8 nucleotides align to TRBD2. The CDR3 extends over 19 amino acids. After removal of 3 bases from V and 0 bases from J, the junction contained 13 bases not matched to a gene. Germline V gives CDR1 LNHNV, CDR2 YYDKDF (reference sequence). The CDR3 reads CATSSGTSGLRSSYNEQFF. The CDR3 DNA follows: TGTGCCACCAGCAGTGGAACTAGCGGCCTTAGGAGCTCCTACAATGAGCAGTTCTTC.

This chain connects TRBV29-1 to TRBJ2-2; 10 bases are a match to TRBD1. Per the germline V gene, CDR1 is SQVTM and CDR2 is ANQGSEA. Trimming took 7 bases from V and 6 from J; bases not matched to a gene: 5. The CDR3 is made up of 13 amino acids. The CDR3 here is CSAMGQGSGELFF. The CDR3 nucleotides are TGCAGCGCCATGGGACAGGGGTCCGGGGAGCTGTTTTTT.

This chain links TRBV28 with TRBJ1-2; D call uncertain. This CDR3 is 14 amino acids long. The germline V gene has CDR1 MDHEN and CDR2 SYDVKM. V was clipped by 5 bases and J by 8 bases, with 18 bases between them. Here the CDR3 DNA reads TGTGCCAGCAGTCTACCGTATGGATCGAACGGCTACACCTTC. Its protein product is CASSLPYGSNGYTF.

The chain links TRBV6-6 to TRBJ2-5; tentatively, D is TRBD2 (6 bases). This CDR3 has 14 amino acids. The V gene lost 8 bases and the J gene lost 5 bases, with 18 bases spanning the gap. Germline V lookup: CDR1 MNHNY, CDR2 SVGAGI (reference sequence). CDR3 amino acids: CASAGPYPSETQYF. The CDR3 bases are TGTGCCAGCGCGGGACCCTACCCTTCGGAGACCCAGTACTTC.